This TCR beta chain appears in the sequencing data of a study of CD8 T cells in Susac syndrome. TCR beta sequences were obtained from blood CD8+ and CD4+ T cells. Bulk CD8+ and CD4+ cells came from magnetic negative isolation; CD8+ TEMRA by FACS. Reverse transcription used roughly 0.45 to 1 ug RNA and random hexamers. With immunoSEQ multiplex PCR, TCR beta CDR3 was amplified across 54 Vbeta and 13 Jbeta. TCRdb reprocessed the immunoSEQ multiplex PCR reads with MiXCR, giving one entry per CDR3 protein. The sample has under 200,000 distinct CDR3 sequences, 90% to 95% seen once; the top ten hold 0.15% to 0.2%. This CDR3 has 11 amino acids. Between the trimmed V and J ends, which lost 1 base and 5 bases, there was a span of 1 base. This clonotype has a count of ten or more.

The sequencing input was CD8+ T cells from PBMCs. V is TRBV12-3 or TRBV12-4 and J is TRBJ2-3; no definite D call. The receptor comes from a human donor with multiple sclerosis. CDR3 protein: CASSLGDTQYF. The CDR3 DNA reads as TGTGCCAGCAGTTTAGGAGATACGCAGTATTTT.